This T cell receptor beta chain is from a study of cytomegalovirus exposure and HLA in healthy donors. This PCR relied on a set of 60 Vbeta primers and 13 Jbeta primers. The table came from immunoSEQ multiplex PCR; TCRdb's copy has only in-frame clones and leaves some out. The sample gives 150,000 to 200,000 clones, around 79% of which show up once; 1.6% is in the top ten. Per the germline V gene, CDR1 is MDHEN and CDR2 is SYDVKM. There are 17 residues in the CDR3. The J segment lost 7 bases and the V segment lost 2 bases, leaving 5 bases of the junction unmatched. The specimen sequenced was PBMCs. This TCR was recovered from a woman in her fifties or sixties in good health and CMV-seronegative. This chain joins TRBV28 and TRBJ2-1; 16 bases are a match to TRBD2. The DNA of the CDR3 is TGTGCCAGCAGTTTAGGGACTAGCGGGAGGGCCGCGAATGAGCAGTTCTTC. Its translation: CASSLGTSGRAANEQFF.